This TCR beta chain was documented in a study of T cell responses to AZD1222 COVID-19 vaccine. Clones were sequenced by immunoSEQ multiplex PCR, and TCRdb holds only the in-frame ones, with some missing. The sample lists roughly 180,000 clones, 75% to 90% occurring once. V trimming: 0 bases; J trimming: 6 bases; junction bases outside the gene matches: 8. The CDR3 has 15 amino acids. Per germline, CDR1 SGHRS and CDR2 YFSETQ. The study's findings and limits: Females outnumbered males among donors, who were mostly white British; clonal diversity was possibly underestimated. Unmutated variant regions reportedly attract nearly half of all spike-specific TCRs. Sampling captured repertoires only after the peak T cell response. Baseline antibody screening turned up just six or seven seropositive AZD1222 recipients.

As concerns this clone: Antigen: not known.

The receptor's source is an adult in good health. V gene TRBV5-1 combines with J gene TRBJ1-1; 7 positions agree with TRBD1. The material sequenced was peripheral blood, taken on day 0 of MenACWY control vaccination. The CDR3 DNA sequence: TGCGCCAGCAGCTTGGTAGGGGGCGCTTTGTCTGAAGCTTTCTTT. Protein sequence: CASSLVGGALSEAFF. The full variable domain, in which reference TRBV5-1 and TRBJ1-1 provide the parts outside the CDR3, is KAGVTQTPRYLIKTRGQQVTLSCSPISGHRSVSWYQQTPGQGLQFLFEYFSETQRNKGNFPGRFSGRQFSNSRSEMNVSTLELGDSALYLCASSLVGGALSEAFFGQGTRLTVV.